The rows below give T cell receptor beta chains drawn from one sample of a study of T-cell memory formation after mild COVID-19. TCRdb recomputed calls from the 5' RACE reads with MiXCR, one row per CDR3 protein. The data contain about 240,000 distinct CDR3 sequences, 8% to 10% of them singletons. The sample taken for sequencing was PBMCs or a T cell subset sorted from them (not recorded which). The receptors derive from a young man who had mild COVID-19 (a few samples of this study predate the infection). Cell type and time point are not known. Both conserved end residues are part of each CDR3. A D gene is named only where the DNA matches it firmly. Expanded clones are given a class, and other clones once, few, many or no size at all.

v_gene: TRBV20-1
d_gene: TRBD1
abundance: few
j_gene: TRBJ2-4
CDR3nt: TGCAGTGCTAGAGTTGGGACAGAGGTCATTCAGTACTTC
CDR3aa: CSARVGTEVIQYF

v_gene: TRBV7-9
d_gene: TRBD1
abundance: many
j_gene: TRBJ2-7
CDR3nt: TGTGCCAGCAGCTTTGAAGGGGGCAAGACCGAGCAGTACTTC
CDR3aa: CASSFEGGKTEQYF

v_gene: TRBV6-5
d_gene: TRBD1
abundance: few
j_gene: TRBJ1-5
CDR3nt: TGTGCCAGCAGTGACAGGGGGAATCAGCCCCAGCATTTT
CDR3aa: CASSDRGNQPQHF

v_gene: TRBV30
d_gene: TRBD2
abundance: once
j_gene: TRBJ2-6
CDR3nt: TGTGCCTGGATTCCCGTAGGGCGGGGGTACAGCTCTGGGGCCAACGTCCTGACTTTC
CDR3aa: CAWIPVGRGYSSGANVLTF

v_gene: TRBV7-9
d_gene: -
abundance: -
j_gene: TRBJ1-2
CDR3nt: TGTGCCAGCAGCTTGGAGCAGGATTATGGCTACACCTTC
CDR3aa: CASSLEQDYGYTF

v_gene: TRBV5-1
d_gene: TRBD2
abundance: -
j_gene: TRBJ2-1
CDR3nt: TGCGCCAGCGGCCGGCGCGGGGGGCCCGCTGAGCAGTTCTTC
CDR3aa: CASGRRGGPAEQFF

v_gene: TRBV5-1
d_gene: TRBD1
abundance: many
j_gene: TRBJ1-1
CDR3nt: TGTGCCAGCAGCCGGGGGACAGGGAACACTGAAGCTTTCTTT
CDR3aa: CASSRGTGNTEAFF

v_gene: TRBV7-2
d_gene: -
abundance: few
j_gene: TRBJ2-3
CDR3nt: TGTGCCAGCAGCTTACAATCAGGCGGAACAGATACGCAGTATTTT
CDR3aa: CASSLQSGGTDTQYF

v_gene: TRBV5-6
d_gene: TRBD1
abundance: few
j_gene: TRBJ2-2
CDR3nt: TGTGCCAGCAGCGTCGAGGGGGCGGTCACCGGGGAGCTGTTTTTT
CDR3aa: CASSVEGAVTGELFF

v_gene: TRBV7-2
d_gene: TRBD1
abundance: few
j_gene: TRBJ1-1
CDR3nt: TGTGCCAGCAGCTTTATAGGACAGGGCCATCTAGCTTTCTTT
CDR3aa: CASSFIGQGHLAFF

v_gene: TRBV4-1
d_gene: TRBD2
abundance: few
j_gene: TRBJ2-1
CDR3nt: TGCGCCAGCAGCCATCCTCTAGCGGGGGGGACCAATGAGCAGTTCTTC
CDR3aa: CASSHPLAGGTNEQFF

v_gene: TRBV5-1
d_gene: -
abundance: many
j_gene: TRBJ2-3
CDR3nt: TGCGCCAGCAGCCCGGGTACCTCCACAGATACGCAGTATTTT
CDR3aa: CASSPGTSTDTQYF

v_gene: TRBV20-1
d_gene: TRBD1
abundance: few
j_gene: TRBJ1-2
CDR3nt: TGCAGTGCTAGAGATTGGACAGGGGGCTCCAATGGCTACACCTTC
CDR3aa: CSARDWTGGSNGYTF

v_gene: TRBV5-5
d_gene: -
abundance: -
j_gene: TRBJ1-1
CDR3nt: TGTGCCAGCAGCTTGGCTAGCGGACAGTTGAACACTGAAGCTTTCTTT
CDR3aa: CASSLASGQLNTEAFF

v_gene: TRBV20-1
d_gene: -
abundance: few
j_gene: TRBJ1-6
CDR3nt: TGCAGTGCTAGGCCCAGGGAATCCTATAATTCACCCCTCCACTTT
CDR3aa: CSARPRESYNSPLHF

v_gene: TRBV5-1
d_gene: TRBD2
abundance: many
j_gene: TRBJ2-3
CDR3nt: TGCGCCAGCAGCCCGGGACTAGCGGGAAGCACAGATACGCAGTATTTT
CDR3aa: CASSPGLAGSTDTQYF

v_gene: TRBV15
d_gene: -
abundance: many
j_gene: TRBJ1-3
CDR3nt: TGTGCCACCAGCCTACAGGGCGGAAACACCATATATTTT
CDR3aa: CATSLQGGNTIYF

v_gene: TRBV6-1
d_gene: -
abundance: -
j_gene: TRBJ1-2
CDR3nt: TGTGCCAGCAGGAGGACCTCCTATGGCTACACCTTC
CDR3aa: CASRRTSYGYTF

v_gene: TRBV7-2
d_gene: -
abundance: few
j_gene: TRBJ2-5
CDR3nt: TGTGCCAGCAGCTTTGGGGACACACAAGAGACCCAGTACTTC
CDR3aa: CASSFGDTQETQYF

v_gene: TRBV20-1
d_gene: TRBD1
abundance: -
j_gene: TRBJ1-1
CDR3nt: TGCAGTGCCCGGGACAGCGGATACTCTGAAGCTTTCTTT
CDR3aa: CSARDSGYSEAFF

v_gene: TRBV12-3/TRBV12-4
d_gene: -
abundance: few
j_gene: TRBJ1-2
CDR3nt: TGTGCCAGCACTCCCCAGGGCGACGATGGCTACACCTTC
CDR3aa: CASTPQGDDGYTF

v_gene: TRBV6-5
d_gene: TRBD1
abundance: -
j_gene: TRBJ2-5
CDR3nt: TGTGCCAGCAGGGTTACAGGGGGCCGACGAGAGACCCAGTACTTC
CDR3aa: CASRVTGGRRETQYF

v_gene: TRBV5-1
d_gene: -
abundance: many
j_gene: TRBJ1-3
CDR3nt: TGCGCCAGCAGCTTGTCGTTCCGCACGGGAAACACCATATATTTT
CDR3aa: CASSLSFRTGNTIYF

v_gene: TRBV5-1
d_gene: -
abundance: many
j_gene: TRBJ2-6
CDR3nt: TGCGCCAGCAGCCCCCAAGCTGGGGCCAACGTCCTGACTTTC
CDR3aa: CASSPQAGANVLTF

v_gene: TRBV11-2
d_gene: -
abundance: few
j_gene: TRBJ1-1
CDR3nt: TGTGCCAGCAGCTTAACAGTTACTGAAGCTTTCTTT
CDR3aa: CASSLTVTEAFF

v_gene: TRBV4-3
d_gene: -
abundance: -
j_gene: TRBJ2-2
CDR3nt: TGCGCCAGCAGCCCCCACAACCCAGCAGTCTCGACCGGGGAGCTGTTTTTT
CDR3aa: CASSPHNPAVSTGELFF

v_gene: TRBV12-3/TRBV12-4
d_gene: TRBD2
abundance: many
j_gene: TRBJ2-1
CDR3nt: TGTGCCAGCGCACTAGCGGGGGGGCCCGATGAGCAGTTCTTC
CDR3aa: CASALAGGPDEQFF

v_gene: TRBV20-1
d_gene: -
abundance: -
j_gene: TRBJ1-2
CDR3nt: TGCAGTGCCAACACAGGGTTTGCGTTGAATGGCTACACCTTC
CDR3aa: CSANTGFALNGYTF

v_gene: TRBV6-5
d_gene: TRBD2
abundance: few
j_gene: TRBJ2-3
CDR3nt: TGTGCCAGCAGTCAATACAGGGGGATAGCGGGGGGAGATACGCAGTATTTT
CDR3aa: CASSQYRGIAGGDTQYF

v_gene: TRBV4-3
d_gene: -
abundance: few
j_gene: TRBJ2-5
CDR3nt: TGCGCCAGCAGCCAGGGGGAGGGGGGCCTGGAGACCCAGTACTTC
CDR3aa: CASSQGEGGLETQYF

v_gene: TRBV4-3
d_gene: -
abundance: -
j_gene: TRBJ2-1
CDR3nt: TGCGCCAGCAGCGGAGCCTTCGGCAGCTCCTACAATGAGCAGTTCTTC
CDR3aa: CASSGAFGSSYNEQFF

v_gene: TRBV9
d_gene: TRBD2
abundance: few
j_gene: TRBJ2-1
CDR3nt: TGTGCCAGCAGCGCCGGGACTATATATAATAATGAGCAGTTCTTC
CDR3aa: CASSAGTIYNNEQFF

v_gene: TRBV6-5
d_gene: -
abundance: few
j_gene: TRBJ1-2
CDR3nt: TGTGCCAGCAGGGGCCCATACCACTATGGCTACACCTTC
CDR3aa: CASRGPYHYGYTF

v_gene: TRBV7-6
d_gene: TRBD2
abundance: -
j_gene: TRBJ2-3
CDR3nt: TGTGCCAGCAGCCCCAGGTCGGGGGGATGCACAGATACGCAGTATTTT
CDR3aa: CASSPRSGGCTDTQYF

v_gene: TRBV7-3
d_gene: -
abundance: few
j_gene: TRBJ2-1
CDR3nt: TGTGCCAGCAGCTTAGAGGGGTCTTGGCCCCATGAGCAGTTCTTC
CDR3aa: CASSLEGSWPHEQFF

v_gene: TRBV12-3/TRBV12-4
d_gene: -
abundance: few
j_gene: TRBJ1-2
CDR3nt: TGTGCCAGCAGGTGGGGAGGCTTAAGCTATGGCTACACCTTC
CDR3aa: CASRWGGLSYGYTF

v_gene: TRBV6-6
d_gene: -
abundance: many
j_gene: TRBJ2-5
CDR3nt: TGTGCCAGCAGTTACTCGAATATGGATACCCAGTACTTC
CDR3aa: CASSYSNMDTQYF

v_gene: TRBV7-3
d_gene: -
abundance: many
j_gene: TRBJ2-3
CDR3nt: TGTGCCAGCAGCTTAATGGGGGGCGCCGCAGATACGCAGTATTTT
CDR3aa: CASSLMGGAADTQYF

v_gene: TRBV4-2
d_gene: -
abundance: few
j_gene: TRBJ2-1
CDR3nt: TGTGCCAGCAGCCAAGTCTTCACACGGGGGTCCTACAATGAGCAGTTCTTC
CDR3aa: CASSQVFTRGSYNEQFF

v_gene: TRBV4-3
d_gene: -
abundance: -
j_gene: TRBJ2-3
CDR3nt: TGCGCCAGCAGCCAAGGCTGGGCAGATACGCAGTATTTT
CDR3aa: CASSQGWADTQYF

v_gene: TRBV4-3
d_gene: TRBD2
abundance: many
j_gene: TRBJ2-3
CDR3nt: TGCGCCAGCAGCCAGGGGACTAGCGGGCTAGATACGCAGTATTTT
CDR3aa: CASSQGTSGLDTQYF

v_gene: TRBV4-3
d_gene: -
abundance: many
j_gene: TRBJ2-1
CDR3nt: TGCGCCAGCAGCCAGACCGGGAACAATGAGCAGTTCTTC
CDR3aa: CASSQTGNNEQFF

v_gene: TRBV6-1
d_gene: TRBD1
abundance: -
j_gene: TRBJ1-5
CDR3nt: TGTGCCAGCGGGGACAGCGGGAATCAGCCCCAGCATTTT
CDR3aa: CASGDSGNQPQHF

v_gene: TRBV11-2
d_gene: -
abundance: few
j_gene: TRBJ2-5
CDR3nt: TGTGCCAGCAGCTTAATGACGGTACAAGAGACCCAGTACTTC
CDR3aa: CASSLMTVQETQYF

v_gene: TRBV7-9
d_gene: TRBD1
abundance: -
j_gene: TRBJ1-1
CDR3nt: TGTGCCAGCAGCCTGGGACAGGGGAACACTGAAGCTTTATTT
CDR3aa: CASSLGQGNTEALF

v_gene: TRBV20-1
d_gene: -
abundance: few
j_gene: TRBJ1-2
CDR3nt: TGCAGCATAAGCCTCAGGGTGGGCGATGGCTACACCTTC
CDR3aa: CSISLRVGDGYTF

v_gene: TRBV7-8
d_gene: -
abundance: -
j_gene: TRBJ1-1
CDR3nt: TGTGCCAGCACCGTTTCCTCAAACCCGCTGGGCACTGAAGCTTTCTTT
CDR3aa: CASTVSSNPLGTEAFF

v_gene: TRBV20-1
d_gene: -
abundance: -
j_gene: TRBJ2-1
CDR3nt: TGCAGTGCAACGCCTCCTACGGGGGAGAGCTCCTACAATGAGCAGTTCTTC
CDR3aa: CSATPPTGESSYNEQFF

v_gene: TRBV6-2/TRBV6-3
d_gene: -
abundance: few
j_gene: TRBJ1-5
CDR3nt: TGTGCCAGCAGGGGCTGGGGTCAGCCCCAGCATTTT
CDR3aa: CASRGWGQPQHF

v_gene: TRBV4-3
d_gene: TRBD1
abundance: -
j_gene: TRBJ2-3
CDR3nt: TGCGCCAGCAGCCAGGGGACAGGGGATACGCAGTATTTT
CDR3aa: CASSQGTGDTQYF

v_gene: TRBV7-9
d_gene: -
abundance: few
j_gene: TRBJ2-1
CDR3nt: TGTGCCAGCAGCCCCCCGCGAATTGGTGAGCAGTTCTTC
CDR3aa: CASSPPRIGEQFF

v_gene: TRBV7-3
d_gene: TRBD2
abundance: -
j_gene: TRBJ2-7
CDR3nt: TGTGCCAGCAGCTGGATGGCGGGGGGGCTCTACGAGCAGTACTTC
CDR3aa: CASSWMAGGLYEQYF